The 20 T cell receptor beta chains below come from one sample, sequenced in a study of T-cell reconstitution after alpha-beta-depleted transplantation in children (dated by TCRdb to the mid-2010s). The library was made by PCR. The instrument given in TCRdb is Illumina HiSeq 2500. TCR libraries were prepared with molecular barcoding, using unique molecular identifiers to normalize TCRbeta repertoire quantification. TCRdb reprocessing: public reads trimmed at Q25 with fastp, clones called with MiXCR, in-frame beta chains kept. Rows with one shared CDR3 protein collapse into an entry with the most common genes and DNA. This sample has roughly 590,000 distinct CDR3 sequences in its table, and around 16% of those were observed once. Approximately 1.1% of the sample lies in the top ten. The source material was PBMCs from the stem cell graft donor, sampled from the stem cell graft. All receptors come from a human donor who donated a stem cell graft to a child with acute myeloid leukemia.

The chain uses TRBV4-3 and TRBJ1-6, with TRBD1 as a possible D gene (5 bases). Germline-derived CDR1 and CDR2 are LGHNA and YSLEER. V was shortened by 1 base and J by 10 bases, with 20 bases between the two germline ends. The CDR3 consists of 17 residues. CDR3 amino acids: CASSQGRAGNPGSPLHF. The DNA of the CDR3 is TGCGCCAGCAGCCAAGGCCGGGCAGGGAACCCCGGGTCACCCCTCCACTTT.

The table lists this clonotype with many counts. The rearrangement joins TRBV29-1 to TRBJ2-3; D perhaps matches TRBD2 (6 bases). Germline values: CDR1 SQVTM, CDR2 ANQGSEA. V lost 7 bases and J lost 0, with 14 bases in between. CDR3 size: 14 residues. The CDR3 spells CSATGTPSTDTQYF. CDR3 nucleotide sequence: TGCAGCGCAACCGGGACTCCCAGCACAGATACGCAGTATTTT.

This clonotype was detected many times. The chain uses TRBV20-1 and TRBJ2-1, with D possibly matching TRBD2 (5 bases). The CDR3 extends over 10 amino acids. Germline V CDR1 and CDR2: DFQATT, SNEGSKA (reference sequence). V dropped 3 bases and J dropped 13 bases, with 10 bases sitting between them. The CDR3 DNA reads TGCAGTGCTAGCCTGGGGAGCCAGTTCTTC. It translates to CSASLGSQFF.

V is TRBV4-1 and J is TRBJ2-2; the D gene is possibly TRBD2 (6 bases). Germline CDR1 is MGHRA and CDR2 is YSYEKL. The CDR3 contains 18 residues. V lost 4 bases and J 6 bases, leaving 24 bases between the germline ends. Written as DNA, the CDR3 is TGCGCCAGCAGCCCCCGGTCGACTAAGGAGGGTTCGGCCGGGGAGCTGTTTTTT. Its protein is CASSPRSTKEGSAGELFF.

This clonotype was seen at least ten times. The rearrangement links TRBV20-1 to TRBJ2-5; the match to TRBD2 covers 8 bases. With V trimmed by 4 bases and J by 3 bases, 7 bases remained unmatched. CDR3 length equals 14 residues. The germline CDR1 and CDR2 sequences are DFQATT and SNEGSKA (reference sequence). The CDR3 is CSAILSGIKETQYF. The CDR3 DNA follows: TGCAGTGCTATTCTTAGCGGGATAAAAGAGACCCAGTACTTC.

J is TRBJ1-6 and V is TRBV30; D not resolved. This CDR3 spans 13 amino acids. Germline CDR1 reads GTSNPN; CDR2 reads SVGIG (reference sequence). Trimming pared 8 bases from V and 13 bases from J, leaving 21 bases between. The CDR3 bases are TGTGCCCGAAGGCCCTTCGGTGATGGTCCCCTCCACTTT. It translates to CARRPFGDGPLHF.

As concerns this clonotype: Since a much larger clone is just one base distant, this may be a read error. This sequence joins TRBV12-3 or TRBV12-4 and TRBJ2-1; maybe TRBD1 (6 bases). This CDR3 has 14 residues. CDR3 nucleotide sequence: TGTGCCAGCGGATTCAGGGGATCGCACAATGACCAGTTCTTC. Residues: CASGFRGSHNDQFF.

This clonotype was found many times. The chain joins TRBV7-2 to TRBJ1-2; D is perhaps TRBD1 (5 bases). Germline CDR1 and CDR2: SGHTA and FQGNSA. The CDR3 sequence is 14 residues long. V was cut by 1 base and J by 4 bases, with 10 bases left in between. The CDR3 protein is CASSLDGTIYGYTF. CDR3 DNA sequence: TGTGCCAGCAGCTTAGATGGGACTATCTATGGCTACACCTTC.

Ten or more counts support this clonotype. The V call is TRBV7-6, the J call TRBJ2-5; 8 nucleotides align to TRBD1. Germline CDR1 and CDR2: SGHVS and FNYEAQ. This CDR3 has 17 residues. The junction had 9 bases not matched to a gene; V was cut back by 1 base and J by 2 bases. The DNA of the CDR3 is TGTGCCAGCAGCTTAGGCCAGGGGGCACTGGGGCAAGAGACCCAGTACTTC. Its protein product is CASSLGQGALGQETQYF.

This clonotype has at least ten counts. The rearrangement links TRBV20-1 to TRBJ2-1, with TRBD2 matching 7 bases. The ends lost 6 bases at V and 7 bases at J; junction bases unmatched: 6. From germline, CDR1 is DFQATT and CDR2 SNEGSKA (reference sequence). The CDR3 spans 12 residues. The CDR3 sequence is CSAAGVNNEQFF. CDR3 in DNA: TGCAGTGCGGCGGGGGTGAATAATGAGCAGTTCTTC.

In DNA, the CDR3 is TGTGCCAGCAGTTCCTCGCAGGCGTGGAGCACTGAAGCTTTCTTT. It is translated as CASSSSQAWSTEAFF. J is TRBJ1-1 and V is TRBV28; D not certain. From germline, CDR1 is MDHEN and CDR2 SYDVKM. The germline V and J ends were trimmed by 4 bases and 4 bases, with 16 bases remaining between them. The CDR3 contains 15 residues.

This clonotype was picked up a small number of times. This sequence joins TRBV5-5 and TRBJ1-1; no reliable D call. Looked up from germline, CDR1 is SGHKS and CDR2 is YYEKEE (reference sequence). The CDR3 totals 15 residues. V dropped 0 bases and J dropped 0 bases, with 9 bases sitting between them. The CDR3 DNA reads TGTGCCAGCAGCTTGGCGGTTGCAATGAACACTGAAGCTTTCTTT. Translating gives CASSLAVAMNTEAFF.

The rearrangement links TRBV20-1 to TRBJ2-5; 8 bases match TRBD2. Germline CDR1 DFQATT, CDR2 SNEGSKA (reference sequence). V lost 1 base, J lost 2 bases, and 9 bases stayed unmatched. CDR3 length: 16 residues. The CDR3 DNA follows: TGCAGTGCTAGAGCTGAACCGGGGGGGCGACAAGAGACCCAGTACTTC. Translated: CSARAEPGGRQETQYF.

J is TRBJ1-1 and V is TRBV4-3; 10 nucleotides agree with TRBD1. Germline CDR1 reads LGHNA; CDR2 reads YSLEER. J was trimmed by 7 bases and V by 3 bases; bases with no gene match: 8. This CDR3 has 15 amino acids. The CDR3 DNA reads as TGCGCCAGCAGCCAGTCCGGGACAGGGGCCCATGAAGCTTTCTTT. Amino acid sequence: CASSQSGTGAHEAFF.

In its sample, this clonotype was seen a few times. The chain is built from TRBV5-4 and TRBJ1-2, with 10 nucleotides matching TRBD1. Germline lookup yields CDR1 SGHNT and CDR2 YYREEE (reference sequence). CDR3 length equals 14 residues. With 1 base clipped from V and 4 bases from J, the junction kept 1 base outside the gene matches. The CDR3 DNA sequence: TGTGCCAGCAGCTTGTGGGACAGGGGCTATGGCTACACCTTC. This codes for CASSLWDRGYGYTF.

This clonotype occurred a few times. The J gene is TRBJ1-1, the V gene TRBV20-1; no reliable D call. Germline V gives CDR1 DFQATT, CDR2 SNEGSKA (reference sequence). The CDR3 loop spans 11 amino acids. The CDR3 DNA sequence: TGCAGAGGATCAGGCGGCACTGAAGCTTTCTTT. This encodes CRGSGGTEAFF.

This clonotype turned up a few times. The chain has TRBV11-2 and TRBJ1-1; the D gene is possibly TRBD1 (5 bases). The CDR3 covers 16 residues. The V end was cut by 5 bases, the J end by 0 bases, with 16 bases between. Germline CDR1 reads SGHAT; CDR2 reads FQNNGV. The CDR3 spells CASSPQAGGMNTEAFF. The CDR3 bases are TGTGCCAGCAGCCCACAAGCGGGGGGAATGAACACTGAAGCTTTCTTT.

This chain uses TRBV10-3 with TRBJ2-1, with D perhaps TRBD1 (6 bases). This CDR3 has 14 amino acids. Germline CDR1 and CDR2: ENHRY and SYGVKD. Deletions cut 8 bases from V and 0 bases from J, with 11 bases between. The CDR3 here is CAIQTGRSYNEQFF. The CDR3 coding sequence is TGTGCCATCCAGACAGGACGCTCCTACAATGAGCAGTTCTTC.

This clonotype was recorded many times. V is TRBV20-1 and J is TRBJ2-1; no firm D call. Germline assignment: CDR1 DFQATT and CDR2 SNEGSKA (reference sequence). CDR3 length equals 13 residues. The ends were cut back, 3 bases at V and 4 bases at J, with 10 bases in the middle. For the CDR3, the DNA is TGCAGTGCTAGCACTGACGGGTACAATGAGCAGTTCTTC. This sequence encodes CSASTDGYNEQFF.

This sequence joins TRBV5-1 and TRBJ1-4, with D possibly being TRBD1 (5 bases). CDR1 is SGHRS and CDR2 is YFSETQ in the germline V gene. Trimming cost V 4 bases and J 5 bases, with 12 bases left between them. The CDR3 contains 14 residues. CDR3 sequence: CASSLLGVNEKLFF. Here the CDR3 DNA reads TGCGCCAGCAGCCTCCTAGGGGTGAATGAAAAACTGTTTTTT.